The T cell receptor beta chain under discussion was sequenced for a study of cytomegalovirus exposure and HLA in healthy donors. Germline V lookup: CDR1 SEHNR, CDR2 FQNEAQ (reference sequence). There are 15 residues in the CDR3. J gave up 3 bases and V 5 bases, and 7 bases lay outside the gene matches. PCR involved 60 Vbeta and 13 Jbeta primers. TCRdb's table, derived via immunoSEQ multiplex PCR, lists solely in-frame clones and lacks some. The sample lists about 200,000 clones, 85% occurring once. Sequencing was performed on PBMCs. The V call is TRBV7-9, the J call TRBJ2-7; TRBD2 matches at 10 bases. This sequence was found in a woman between 45 and 65 years old in good health and CMV-seronegative. The CDR3 DNA reads TGTGCCAGCAGCCGGACTAGCGGTATATTCTACGAGCAGTACTTC. Its translation is CASSRTSGIFYEQYF.